This T cell receptor beta chain was sequenced for a study of breast tumors, draining lymph nodes, adjacent tissues (dated by TCRdb to 2016 to 2017). Notes on the research overall: The study compared TCR beta repertoires across tumor, adjacent nontumor tissue and axillary lymph nodes from breast cancer patients. The study aimed to assess the relationships and possible T-cell exchange between tumor, surrounding tissue and draining lymph node repertoires in human breast cancer. Results the study describes overall, beyond this receptor: A scenario in which most tumor T cells derive from the lymph node and then expand within tumor tissue was judged to be consistent with the data. Tumor and nontumor tissue repertoires were found to be significantly more similar in luminal-like than in basal-like breast cancer. Tumor T-cell repertoires showed less diversity than lymph node repertoires and more diversity than nontumor tissue repertoires, and tumor T-cell repertoires showed preferential V and J gene usage. The conclusion that tumor T cells originate in lymph nodes was framed as consistent with a hypothesis rather than directly demonstrated.

Lymph node samples were obtained from the axillary draining lymph nodes of breast cancer patients. These reads were obtained on an Illumina HiSeq 2000. Multiplex PCR amplification was used to build the TCR beta chain libraries. High-throughput sequencing was used to analyze the amplified TCR beta chain products. The raw public reads went through TCRdb reprocessing: fastp at Q25, MiXCR clone calling, in-frame beta chains kept. Rows merge per CDR3 protein into single entries with the most common DNA and genes. For this sample the table gives around 130,000 distinct CDR3 sequences, of which roughly 21% were detected only once. Approximately 3.5% of the sample goes to the ten largest clones. This clonotype has a count of ten or more. The antigen this receptor binds is unknown. It has no much larger one-base neighbor in the sample; base qualities were not kept. The cysteine opens and the phenylalanine closes a CDR3 of 18 amino acids. Left in the record is the CDR3 DNA by itself, 54 bases read in frame from the first base. Trimming costs V 6 bases and J 2 bases, and their ends lie 26 bases apart. The germline V gene encodes CDR1 LNHDA and CDR2 SQIVND (reference sequence).

This receptor was identified in a female donor with breast cancer. Some clones in this sample may be carry-over from other donors' samples. Input material: axillary lymph node tissue. This chain is built from TRBV19 and TRBJ2-7; a tentative D match to TRBD2 spans 5 bases. The sequence in DNA is TGTGCCAGTAGAAATGGCGGGCCCCAGCGTCCCGGGACCTACGAGCAGTACTTC. Its protein product is CASRNGGPQRPGTYEQYF.